These T cell receptor beta chains were read from a single sample in a study of CXCR3-negative and CXCR3-positive naive CD8 T cells. Using the 5' RACE reads, TCRdb records one entry per CDR3 protein without DNA. The listing contains approximately 90,000 distinct CDR3 sequences. Sample: naive CXCR3+ CD8+ T cells from blood. The receptors originated from a human donor in good health. Some clones in this sample may be carry-over from other donors' samples. CDR3s include the opening cysteine and the closing phenylalanine or tryptophan.

>TRBV29-1|TRBJ2-1
CSVEQEIYNEQFF
>TRBV12-3/TRBV12-4|TRBJ2-7
CASSFRDGANYEQYF
>TRBV25-1|TRBJ2-7
CASSNPWGSEQYF
>TRBV6-2/TRBV6-3|TRBJ2-2
CASSYGRPELFF
>TRBV18|TRBJ2-7
CASYGQGSHEQYF
>TRBV24-1|TRBJ2-7
CATNQGYEQYF
>TRBV4-1|TRBJ2-2
CASSQQTAVGTTGELFF
>TRBV3-1|TRBJ2-3
CASSQIPPGLAGDYTDTQYF
>TRBV29-1|TRBJ2-7
CSVGTSGSIAYEQYF
>TRBV4-2|TRBJ1-1
CASSQRRTGPNTEAFF
>TRBV5-1|TRBJ2-1
CASSLDPGQSSYNEQFF
>TRBV5-4|TRBJ2-2
CASSLDGQGGTGELFF
>TRBV6-5|TRBJ1-2
CASSYLAETNYGYTF
>TRBV29-1|TRBJ2-1
CSVESTAQTGDEQFF
>TRBV11-3|TRBJ2-1
CASSLARGGDSHYNEQFF
>TRBV7-3|TRBJ2-5
CASSLILAETQYF
>TRBV29-1|TRBJ2-3
CSVEESSPDAQYF
>TRBV25-1|TRBJ2-7
CASSEYVELVEQYF
>TRBV10-3|TRBJ1-1
CAISAGVEAFF
>TRBV4-1|TRBJ1-1
CASSHIMDTEAFF
>TRBV11-2|TRBJ1-6
CASSRDRGSYNSPLHF
>TRBV28|TRBJ1-6
CASSVQGYNSPLHF